A few counts support the clone carrying this T cell receptor (beta chain). The antigen is undetermined. These data originate in a study of T cells in Graves' hyperthyroidism and ophthalmopathy. The CDR3 is 15 amino acids. CDR1 LNHNV and CDR2 YYDKDF come from the germline V gene (reference sequence). V was shortened by 4 bases and J by 0 bases, with 10 bases between the two germline ends. Study results and caveats: It was a median 6.5 months before onset that the model predicted ophthalmopathy. Most expanded thyroid clonotypes above 0.001 recurred in blood.

Authors of the study amplified TCR beta CDR3 regions from RNA transcripts. TCR CDR3 regions were first amplified by RT-PCR with HTBI primers. TCRdb analysed the multiplex PCR reads with MiXCR anew, one entry per CDR3 protein. The sample has 250,000 to 400,000 distinct CDR3 sequences, roughly an eighth seen once. The rearrangement links TRBV15 to TRBJ1-3; unclear D gene. Sequencing was done on a sample of blood. This clonotype was sampled from a woman aged 35 to 49 with Graves' ophthalmopathy. The CDR3 sequence is CATSNNPFSGNTIYF. CDR3 DNA sequence: TGTGCCACCAGCAATAACCCTTTCTCTGGAAACACCATATATTTT.